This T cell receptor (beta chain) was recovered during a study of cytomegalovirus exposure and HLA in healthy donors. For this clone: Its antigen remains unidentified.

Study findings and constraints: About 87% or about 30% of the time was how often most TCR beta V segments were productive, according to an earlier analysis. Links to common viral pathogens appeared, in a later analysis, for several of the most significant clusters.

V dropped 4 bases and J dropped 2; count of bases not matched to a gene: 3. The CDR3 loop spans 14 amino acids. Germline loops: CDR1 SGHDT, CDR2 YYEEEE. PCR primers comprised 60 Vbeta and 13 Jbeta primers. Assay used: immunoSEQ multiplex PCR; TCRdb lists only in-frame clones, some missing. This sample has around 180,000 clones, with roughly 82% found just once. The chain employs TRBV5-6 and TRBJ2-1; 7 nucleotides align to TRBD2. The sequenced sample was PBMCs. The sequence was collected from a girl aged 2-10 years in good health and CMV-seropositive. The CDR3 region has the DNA TGTGCCAGCAGCCCCGCGGGAGCCTACAATGAGCAGTTCTTC. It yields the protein CASSPAGAYNEQFF.